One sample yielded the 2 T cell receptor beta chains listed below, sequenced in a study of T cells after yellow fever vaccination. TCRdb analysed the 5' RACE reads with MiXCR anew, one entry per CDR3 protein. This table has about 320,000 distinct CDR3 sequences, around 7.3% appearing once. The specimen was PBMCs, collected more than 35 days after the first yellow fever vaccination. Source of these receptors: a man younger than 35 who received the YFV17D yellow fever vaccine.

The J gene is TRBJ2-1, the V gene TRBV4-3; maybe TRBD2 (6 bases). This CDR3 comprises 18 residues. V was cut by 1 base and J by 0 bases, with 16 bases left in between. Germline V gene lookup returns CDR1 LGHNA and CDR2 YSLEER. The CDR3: CASSQARAGLSSYNEQFF. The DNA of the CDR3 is TGCGCCAGCAGCCAAGCACGGGCGGGGCTGAGCTCCTACAATGAGCAGTTCTTC.

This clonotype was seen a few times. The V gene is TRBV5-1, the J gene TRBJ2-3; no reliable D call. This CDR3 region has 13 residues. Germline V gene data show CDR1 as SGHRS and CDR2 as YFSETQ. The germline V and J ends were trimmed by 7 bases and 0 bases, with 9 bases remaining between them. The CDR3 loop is CASRNPSTDTQYF. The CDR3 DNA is TGCGCCAGCCGTAATCCTAGCACAGATACGCAGTATTTT.